This TCR beta chain is from a study of tumor-infiltrating lymphocytes in primary liver carcinoma. Overall study: There were tumors of stage T1-T3 N0M0, each 4.2 to 10 cm across. Productive TCRbeta read yields ran from roughly 3.9 to 6.8 million per sample and were similar between tissues. General observations from the study: Compared with tumor region pairs, tumor-adjacent and tumor-blood pairs overlapped less. When set against blood, tumors had a significantly higher top-250-clone fraction (p = 0.039).

In addition to blood RNA drawn from unsorted whole blood, germline DNA was extracted. TCR beta cDNA was prepared out of around 460 ng total RNA by means of a constant-region primer. A slightly modified ARM-PCR protocol with three nested multiplex PCR rounds produced these TCR beta libraries. The study ran its first two PCR rounds for roughly 10 cycles each, using TRBV1-TRBV30 forward primers and a C-beta reverse primer. TCRdb reprocessed the multiplex PCR reads via MiXCR and lists one record per CDR3 protein. This sample has about 310,000 distinct CDR3 sequences, with almost 60% found just once. This clonotype appeared many times. What it recognizes is unknown. Trimming took 5 bases from V and 0 from J, leaving 13 bases between them. The CDR3 extends over 16 amino acids.

The chain joins TRBV12-3 or TRBV12-4 to TRBJ1-4; D unclear. The source of this sequence is a woman aged 25 to 39 with primary liver carcinoma and hepatitis B virus infection. The sequenced sample consisted of peripheral blood. The CDR3 region is CASSNDPFATNEKLFF. The CDR3 nucleotides read TGTGCCAGCAGTAACGACCCGTTTGCAACTAATGAAAAACTGTTTTTT.